This T cell receptor (beta chain) was documented in a study of cytomegalovirus exposure and HLA in healthy donors. This clone was seen a handful of times. The study ran its PCR with 60 Vbeta and 13 Jbeta primers. Using immunoSEQ multiplex PCR, the repertoire was profiled, and TCRdb retains in-frame clones only, with some absent. The table includes around 150,000 clones, about 84% detected once. The germline V gene has CDR1 MNHEY and CDR2 SVGAGI. Trimming stripped 6 bases from V and 5 bases from J, with 10 bases between. The CDR3 is 13 residues long. Nominally healthy donors were sampled, though unrecorded immune exposures were likely.

The V call is TRBV6-5, the J call TRBJ2-2; D is possibly TRBD2 (5 bases). The receptor was derived from a male donor in good health and CMV-seronegative. Specimen: PBMCs. The CDR3 DNA reads as TGTGCCAGCAGGGGAGTGGGAACCGGGGAGCTGTTTTTT. This codes for CASRGVGTGELFF.